A selection of T cell receptor beta chains follows, all from one sample in a study of shared clonotypes between healthy human individuals. Sequencing was performed with immunoSEQ multiplex PCR; in TCRdb, only in-frame clones are kept and a portion is missing. Of roughly 1,000,000 clones listed, around three quarters are singletons. Specimen: memory CD4+ T cells from PBMCs. Source of these receptors: a man between 18 and 35 years old in good health. Some clones in this sample may be carry-over from other donors' samples. Both conserved end residues are part of each CDR3. D genes are given only for firm matches. The size field is filled for only some rows; it gives once, few, many or a size class.

V gene	D gene	J gene	clone size	CDR3 protein	CDR3 DNA
TRBV7-9	.	TRBJ1-1	.	CASSLGQPNTEAFF	TGTGCCAGCAGCTTAGGACAGCCGAACACTGAAGCTTTCTTT
TRBV5-1	.	TRBJ1-2	.	CASNDPGTQGYGYTF	TGCGCCAGCAACGACCCCGGGACCCAAGGCTATGGCTACACCTTC
TRBV19	.	TRBJ2-7	.	CASSYSWTGGIYEQYF	TGTGCCAGTAGTTACTCATGGACCGGAGGTATCTACGAGCAGTACTTC
TRBV18	TRBD1	TRBJ1-5	few	CASSRTGVNQPQHF	TGTGCCAGCTCACGGACAGGGGTCAATCAGCCCCAGCATTTT
TRBV6-5	.	TRBJ2-3	.	CASSVPGGTDTQYF	TGTGCCAGCAGTGTACCGGGCGGGACAGATACGCAGTATTTT
TRBV5-1	TRBD2	TRBJ2-2	.	CASSWETSRNTGELFF	TGCGCCAGCAGCTGGGAGACTAGCAGGAACACCGGGGAGCTGTTTTTT
TRBV19	TRBD1	TRBJ2-7	.	CASSVTGDPYEQYF	TGTGCCAGTAGTGTGACAGGGGACCCCTACGAGCAGTACTTC
TRBV7-2	TRBD2	TRBJ2-5	.	CASSLTSGSGGETQYF	TGTGCCAGCAGCTTGACTAGCGGGAGTGGAGGTGAGACCCAGTACTTC
TRBV7-8	TRBD1	TRBJ1-1	.	CASSLRTGMSGTEAFF	TGTGCCAGCAGCTTAAGGACAGGGATGTCCGGGACTGAAGCTTTCTTT
TRBV2	.	TRBJ2-6	.	CASSESGPNGLSGANVLTF	TGTGCCAGCAGTGAATCCGGACCCAATGGCCTTTCTGGGGCCAACGTCCTGACTTTC
TRBV7-6	.	TRBJ2-7	.	CASSADSSYEQYF	TGTGCCAGCAGCGCTGACAGCTCCTACGAGCAGTACTTC
TRBV27	.	TRBJ2-2	.	CASSSLDRLNTGELFF	TGTGCCAGCAGTTCATTGGATCGCCTTAACACCGGGGAGCTGTTTTTT
TRBV7-2	.	TRBJ2-5	.	CASSLMETQYF	TGTGCCAGCAGCTTAATGGAGACCCAGTACTTC
TRBV6-5	.	TRBJ1-2	.	CASSYSAGEVGYTF	TGTGCCAGCAGTTACTCGGCAGGGGAGGTTGGCTACACCTTC
TRBV28	TRBD2	TRBJ2-1	.	CASRLSGTSGNEQFF	TGTGCCAGCAGGCTCTCTGGGACTAGCGGTAATGAGCAGTTCTTC
TRBV7-3	TRBD2	TRBJ2-2	.	CASSLGGSSTGELFF	TGTGCCAGCAGCTTAGGCGGGAGTTCGACCGGGGAGCTGTTTTTT
TRBV6-1	.	TRBJ1-1	.	CASSEPRGADTEAFF	TGTGCCAGCAGTGAGCCCAGAGGGGCGGACACTGAAGCTTTCTTT
TRBV7-8	.	TRBJ1-2	.	CASSTLTDSYGYTF	TGTGCCAGCAGCACCCTGACGGACTCCTATGGCTACACCTTC
TRBV27	.	TRBJ1-2	few	CASSSGRPGDYGYTF	TGTGCCAGCAGTTCGGGACGGCCAGGGGACTATGGCTACACCTTC
TRBV10-3	.	TRBJ2-2	.	CAISESLGVVSLTGELFF	TGTGCCATCAGTGAGTCGCTGGGGGTCGTGTCTCTCACCGGGGAGCTGTTTTTT
TRBV5-1	.	TRBJ2-2	.	CASSLARGNTGELFF	TGCGCCAGCAGCTTGGCCAGGGGGAACACCGGGGAGCTGTTTTTT
TRBV4-2	TRBD2	TRBJ2-7	.	CASSQRGTSVDEQYF	TGTGCCAGCAGCCAGAGGGGGACTAGCGTGGACGAGCAGTACTTC
TRBV30	.	TRBJ2-7	.	CAWSTGQPVTREYF	TGTGCCTGGAGTACTGGACAGCCCGTGACGAGGGAGTACTTC
TRBV25-1	.	TRBJ1-1	once	CASSKMNTEAFF	TGTGCCAGCAGTAAAATGAACACTGAAGCTTTCTTT
TRBV10-3	.	TRBJ2-7	.	CAISDGTPEQYF	TGTGCCATCAGTGACGGGACGCCCGAGCAGTACTTC
TRBV21-1	.	TRBJ2-7	.	CASSKVVSTRQQGIHEQYF	TGTGCCAGCAGCAAAGTAGTATCTACTAGACAACAGGGAATCCACGAGCAGTACTTC
TRBV5-1	.	TRBJ1-2	.	CASSSAGSNYGYTF	TGCGCCAGCAGCTCAGCAGGGTCTAACTATGGCTACACCTTC
TRBV5-4	.	TRBJ2-7	.	CASSFSSNRMREQYF	TGTGCCAGCAGTTTCTCGTCAAACCGGATGAGGGAGCAGTACTTC